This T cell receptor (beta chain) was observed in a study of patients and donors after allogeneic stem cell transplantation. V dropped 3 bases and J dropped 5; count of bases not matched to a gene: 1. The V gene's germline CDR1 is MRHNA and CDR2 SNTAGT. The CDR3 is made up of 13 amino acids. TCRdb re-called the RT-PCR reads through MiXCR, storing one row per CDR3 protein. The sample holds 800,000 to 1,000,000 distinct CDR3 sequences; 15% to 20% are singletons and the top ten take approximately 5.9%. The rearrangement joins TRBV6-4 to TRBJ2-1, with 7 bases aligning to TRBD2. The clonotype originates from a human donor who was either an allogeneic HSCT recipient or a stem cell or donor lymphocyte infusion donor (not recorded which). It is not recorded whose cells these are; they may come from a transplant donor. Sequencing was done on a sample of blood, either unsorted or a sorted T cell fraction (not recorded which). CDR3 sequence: CASSEGLHNEQFF. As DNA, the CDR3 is TGTGCCAGCAGTGAGGGACTACACAATGAGCAGTTCTTC.